This TCR beta chain was captured in a study of blood T cell repertoires in COVID-19. Study-level background: Sites across the United States, Italy and Spain contributed samples from acute and convalescent COVID-19. Sample material is recorded as cDNA or gDNA derived from T cells, B-cell-depleted T cells, or PBMCs.

In germline, CDR1 is SGDLS, CDR2 YYNGEE. V was trimmed by 0 bases and J by 0 bases, leaving 7 bases between them. This CDR3 contains 15 residues. The data were produced by immunoSEQ multiplex PCR, yet TCRdb's version contains in-frame clones alone and is incomplete. The sample carries 150,000 to 200,000 clones, approximately 80% recorded once. The sequencing sample was made of peripheral blood. The chain employs TRBV9 and TRBJ1-3; D gene uncertain. This receptor was identified in a man in his fifties or sixties with acute or convalescent COVID-19. Here the CDR3 DNA reads TGTGCCAGCAGCGTAGATGTGTACTCTGGAAACACCATATATTTT. Protein product: CASSVDVYSGNTIYF.